This T cell receptor (beta chain) was captured in a study of T cells in Graves' hyperthyroidism and ophthalmopathy. RNA transcripts were the template for amplifying TCR beta CDR3 regions. The HTBI set primed first-round TCR CDR3 RT-PCR. Via MiXCR, TCRdb re-called the multiplex PCR reads, giving one row per CDR3 protein. The sample carries 280,000 or so distinct CDR3 sequences, around 25% recorded once. V lost 5 bases to trimming and J lost 6 bases, with 16 bases between them. This CDR3 comprises 14 residues. This sequence originates from a middle-aged man with Graves' hyperthyroidism that later progressed to Graves' ophthalmopathy. V and J are TRBV12-3 or TRBV12-4 and TRBJ1-1; D uncertain. The sequenced material came from blood. CDR3 sequence: CASSLWTSEAEAFF. The CDR3 DNA reads TGTGCCAGCAGTCTATGGACTTCGGAGGCTGAAGCTTTCTTT.